Following are 20 T cell receptor beta chains from one sample sequenced in a study of breast tumors, draining lymph nodes, adjacent tissues. TCRdb analysed the multiplex PCR reads with MiXCR anew, one entry per CDR3 protein. The repertoire has more than 200,000 distinct CDR3 sequences, 32% of them found once; the top ten carry approximately 1.4%. Axillary draining lymph nodes of breast cancer patients supplied the node samples. What was sequenced was axillary lymph node tissue. The receptors here all came from a female donor with breast cancer. Some clones in this sample may be carry-over from other donors' samples.

Details on this clonotype: A much larger clone lies a single base off, so this may be a read error. V is TRBV19 and J is TRBJ2-4, with 8 nucleotides matching TRBD1. Germline CDR1 reads LNHDA; CDR2 reads SQIVND (reference sequence). The length of the CDR3 is 16 residues. The V segment lost 3 bases and the J segment 7 bases; nucleotides outside the gene matches: 11. The CDR3 protein is CASSIPSGTGGNIQYF. In DNA form, the CDR3 reads TGTGCCAGTAGTATCCCCTCCGGGACAGGAGGGAACATTCAGTACTTC.

In this sample, this clonotype turned up many times. The CDR3 DNA reads TGCAGTGCTAGGGGAACGGAGACCCAGTACTTC. The encoded protein is CSARGTETQYF. The rearrangement links TRBV20-1 to TRBJ2-5; D gene ambiguous. The CDR3 has 11 amino acids. Per the germline V gene, CDR1 is DFQATT and CDR2 is SNEGSKA (reference sequence). V shed 3 bases and J shed 5 bases, with 7 bases lying between them.

This clonotype appeared many times. The J gene is TRBJ2-4, the V gene TRBV9, with D maybe TRBD2 (6 bases). The V end lost 0 bases, the J end lost 9 bases, and 10 bases lay between the germline ends. The CDR3 is 13 amino acids. The V gene's germline CDR1 is SGDLS and CDR2 YYNGEE. The CDR3 sequence: CASSVAVGGIQYF. The CDR3 DNA sequence: TGTGCCAGCAGCGTAGCTGTCGGGGGCATTCAGTACTTC. Full variable domain (outside the CDR3, taken from reference TRBV9 and TRBJ2-4): DSGVTQTPKHLITATGQRVTLRCSPRSGDLSVYWYQQSLDQGLQFLIQYYNGEERAKGNILERFSAQQFPDLHSELNLSSLELGDSALYFCASSVAVGGIQYFGAGTRLSVL.

This clonotype showed up many times. This chain uses TRBV6-2 or TRBV6-3 with TRBJ2-1; 10 bases align to TRBD2. Germline V gene sequence: CDR1 MNHEY, CDR2 SVGEGT. V dropped 7 bases and J dropped 6; count of bases not matched to a gene: 15. There are 17 residues in the CDR3. The CDR3 DNA follows: TGTGCCAGCAAATCGACTAGCGGGCTCAAAAGATCCAATGAGCAGTTCTTC. Residues: CASKSTSGLKRSNEQFF.

This clonotype was observed many times. The gene calls are TRBV25-1 and TRBJ2-1, with 11 bases identical to TRBD2. Germline V gene lookup returns CDR1 MGHDK and CDR2 SYGVNS. This CDR3 comprises 18 residues. With V trimmed by 4 bases and J by 2 bases, 10 bases remained unmatched. The CDR3 region has the DNA TGTGCCAGCAGTGGCCCCCGGGCTAGCGGGAGGCCCTACAATGAGCAGTTCTTC. Amino acids: CASSGPRASGRPYNEQFF.

The chain recombines TRBV28 with TRBJ2-1; 7 nucleotides agree with TRBD1. Trimming took 2 bases from V and 4 from J; bases not matched to a gene: 5. In germline, CDR1 is MDHEN, CDR2 SYDVKM. The CDR3 length is 15 residues. Here the CDR3 reads CASSLRGQVYNEQFF. The CDR3 bases are TGTGCCAGCAGTTTAAGGGGGCAGGTGTACAATGAGCAGTTCTTC. Full variable domain (outside the CDR3, taken from reference TRBV28 and TRBJ2-1): DVKVTQSSRYLVKRTGEKVFLECVQDMDHENMFWYRQDPGLGLRLIYFSYDVKMKEKGDIPEGYSVSREKKERFSLILESASTNQTSMYLCASSLRGQVYNEQFFGPGTRLTVL.

This clonotype showed up many times. The chain uses TRBV30 and TRBJ1-2; D remains unclear. CDR1 GTSNPN and CDR2 SVGIG come from the germline V gene (reference sequence). Trimming shortened V by 0 bases and J by 4 bases, and 12 bases separated the two germline ends. CDR3 length equals 14 residues. As DNA, the CDR3 is TGTGCCTGGAGTGTAAAGGGCCCCATCTATGGCTACACCTTC. Amino acids: CAWSVKGPIYGYTF.

Of note for this clonotype: One end of the junction varies from germline; a read error may be responsible. V and J are TRBV14 and TRBJ2-1; D may be TRBD2 (5 bases). The V gene's germline CDR1 is SGHDN and CDR2 FVKESK. This CDR3 is 15 amino acids long. The CDR3 here is CASSPYSGAHNEQFF. Here the CDR3 DNA reads TGTGCCAGCAGCCCTTACAGCGGAGCACACAATGAGCAGTTCTTT.

In its sample, this clonotype was seen many times. The V and J genes are TRBV7-8 and TRBJ1-2, with no clear D. Germline V gene sequence: CDR1 SGHVS, CDR2 FQNEAQ. Deletions cut 2 bases from V and 2 bases from J, with 12 bases between. The CDR3 runs 15 residues. CDR3 DNA sequence: TGTGCCAGCAGCTTATTGGCAGGTGACAACTATGGCTACACCTTC. This translates into CASSLLAGDNYGYTF. Based on the CDR3 plus reference TRBV7-8 and TRBJ1-2, the full variable domain is GAGVSQSPRYKVAKRGQDVALRCDPISGHVSLFWYQQALGQGPEFLTYFQNEAQLDKSGLPSDRFFAERPEGSVSTLKIQRTQQEDSAVYLCASSLLAGDNYGYTFGSGTRLTVV.

This clonotype was observed at least ten times. The CDR3 DNA follows: TGTGCCAGCAGCTGGGACAGGGGGGTGGACACCATATATTTT. It encodes CASSWDRGVDTIYF. V gene TRBV5-5 combines with J gene TRBJ1-3; 11 nucleotides match TRBD1. Germline V gene lookup returns CDR1 SGHKS and CDR2 YYEKEE (reference sequence). J gave up 8 bases and V 3 bases, and 4 bases lay outside the gene matches. The CDR3 extends over 14 amino acids.

The chain combines TRBV15 with TRBJ2-1; TRBD2 aligns across 8 bases. V was clipped by 5 bases and J by 6 bases; unmatched bases: 6. Germline assignment: CDR1 LNHNV and CDR2 YYDKDF (reference sequence). The CDR3 has 14 residues. CDR3 coding DNA: TGTGCCACCAGCGCTAGCGGGCGGATCAATGAGCAGTTCTTC. Protein: CATSASGRINEQFF.

The chain couples TRBV24-1 to TRBJ2-2; D is perhaps TRBD2 (7 bases). The CDR3 extends over 15 amino acids. Trimming took 0 bases from V and 6 from J, leaving 10 bases between them. Per germline, CDR1 KGHDR and CDR2 SFDVKD. CDR3 loop: CATSDLGGASGELFF. In DNA form, the CDR3 reads TGTGCCACCAGTGATTTGGGGGGGGCGTCCGGGGAGCTGTTTTTT.

This chain uses TRBV2 with TRBJ2-1; 11 bases align to TRBD2. CDR1 and CDR2 from the germline V gene are SNHLY and FYNNEI. The CDR3 contains 16 residues. The V segment lost 11 bases and the J segment 9 bases; nucleotides outside the gene matches: 18. CDR3 sequence: CALTSGSRISRSEQFF. In nucleotides, the CDR3 is TGTGCCCTTACTAGCGGGAGTAGAATAAGTCGATCTGAGCAGTTCTTC. Drawing the rest from reference TRBV2 and TRBJ2-1, the complete variable domain is EPEVTQTPSHQVTQMGQEVILRCVPISNHLYFYWYRQILGQKVEFLVSFYNNEISEKSEIFDDQFSVERPDGSNFTLKIRSTKLEDSAMYFCALTSGSRISRSEQFFGPGTRLTVL.

This clonotype occurred many times. The genes are TRBV19 and TRBJ2-1; tentatively, D is TRBD1 or TRBD2 (5 bases each). This CDR3 is built from 11 residues. V was pared by 6 bases and J by 13 bases, with 13 bases between. CDR1 and CDR2 (germline): LNHDA, SQIVND (reference sequence). CDR3 region: CASSEGRVQFF. The CDR3 bases are TGTGCCAGTAGCGAGGGCAGGGTTCAGTTCTTC.

As for this clonotype: Mismatch with germline at one junction end may stem from a read error. The V call is TRBV20-1, the J call TRBJ1-1, with TRBD1 as a possible D gene (5 bases). The CDR3 runs to 11 residues. The germline V gene has CDR1 DFQATT and CDR2 SNEGSKA (reference sequence). In DNA, the CDR3 is TGCAGTGCTTCCCCCATCAGGGCGGCTTCCTTT. Translating it yields CSASPIRAASF.

The V call is TRBV5-5, the J call TRBJ2-2; D uncertain. The CDR3 covers 15 residues. Germline V gene lookup returns CDR1 SGHKS and CDR2 YYEKEE (reference sequence). V shed 4 bases and J shed 0 bases, with 10 bases lying between them. The CDR3 region is CASSLTDANTGELFF. The CDR3, as DNA: TGTGCCAGCAGCCTCACCGACGCGAACACCGGGGAGCTGTTTTTT.

As to this clonotype: A read error may be the cause here, since a much bigger clone is one base away. The chain links TRBV6-1 to TRBJ2-7; tentative D call: TRBD2 (6 bases). This CDR3 comprises 19 residues. Germline CDR1 MNHNS, CDR2 SASEGT. The V and J ends lost 5 bases and 3 bases respectively, with 29 bases between them. CDR3 residues: CASSQGPGLGWRGRYEQYF. In nucleotides, the CDR3 is TGTGCCAGCAGTCAAGGGCCGGGGCTGGGGTGGCGGGGACGCTACGAGCAGTACTTC.

This clonotype occurred many times. The J gene is TRBJ2-1, the V gene TRBV2; TRBD1 aligns across 8 bases. Germline CDR1 is SNHLY and CDR2 is FYNNEI. J was trimmed by 3 bases and V by 6 bases; bases with no gene match: 7. The CDR3 contains 15 residues. The CDR3 DNA sequence: TGTGCCAGCAGGATGGGGACAGGAGACTACAATGAGCAGTTCTTC. Its translation: CASRMGTGDYNEQFF. The full variable domain, rest sourced from reference TRBV2 and TRBJ2-1, is EPEVTQTPSHQVTQMGQEVILRCVPISNHLYFYWYRQILGQKVEFLVSFYNNEISEKSEIFDDQFSVERPDGSNFTLKIRSTKLEDSAMYFCASRMGTGDYNEQFFGPGTRLTVL.

This clonotype was observed a handful of times. It may be a read error: a sequence one base away is much more abundant. The gene calls are TRBV11-3 and TRBJ1-2; possibly TRBD1 for D (5 bases). This CDR3 contains 15 residues. V was clipped by 2 bases and J by 10 bases, with 20 bases between them. Germline-derived CDR1 and CDR2 are SGHNT and YENEEA. CDR3 in DNA: TGTGCCAGCAGCTTATCCGGGACTCCCAAAAGGGACTACACCTTC. It encodes CASSLSGTPKRDYTF.

The gene calls are TRBV6-1 and TRBJ2-1, with 10 bases fitting TRBD2. CDR3 size: 15 residues. The trim removed 8 bases at V and 9 bases at J, leaving 13 bases unmatched. Germline V gene data show CDR1 as MNHNS and CDR2 as SASEGT. DNA for the CDR3: TGTGCCAGCCAGCCGTCTAGCGGGAGTCCAGGTGAGCAGTTCTTC. Translation: CASQPSSGSPGEQFF.